This TCR beta chain originates from a study of T cell repertoires in cytomegalovirus infection. TCRdb reprocessed the reads with MiXCR, giving one entry per CDR3 protein. The sample comprises approximately 730,000 distinct CDR3 sequences, about 28% of which are singletons, and around 13% rests with the top ten. To note about this clonotype: Its antigen remains unidentified.

After removal of 5 bases from V and 2 bases from J, the junction contained 12 bases not matched to a gene. CDR1 is MNHEY and CDR2 is SMNVEV in the germline V gene (reference sequence). The length of the CDR3 is 16 residues. This receptor was identified in a human donor in good health (CMV status not recorded). Some clones in this sample may be carry-over from other donors' samples. The chain has TRBV27 and TRBJ2-7, with 7 bases lining up with TRBD1. Material: cultured CD8+ T cells from PBMCs, obtained from culture after CMV antigen stimulation. CDR3 nucleotides: TGTGCCAGCAGTGGGCCAGGGGACAGCCAAACCTACGAGCAGTACTTC. This translates into CASSGPGDSQTYEQYF.